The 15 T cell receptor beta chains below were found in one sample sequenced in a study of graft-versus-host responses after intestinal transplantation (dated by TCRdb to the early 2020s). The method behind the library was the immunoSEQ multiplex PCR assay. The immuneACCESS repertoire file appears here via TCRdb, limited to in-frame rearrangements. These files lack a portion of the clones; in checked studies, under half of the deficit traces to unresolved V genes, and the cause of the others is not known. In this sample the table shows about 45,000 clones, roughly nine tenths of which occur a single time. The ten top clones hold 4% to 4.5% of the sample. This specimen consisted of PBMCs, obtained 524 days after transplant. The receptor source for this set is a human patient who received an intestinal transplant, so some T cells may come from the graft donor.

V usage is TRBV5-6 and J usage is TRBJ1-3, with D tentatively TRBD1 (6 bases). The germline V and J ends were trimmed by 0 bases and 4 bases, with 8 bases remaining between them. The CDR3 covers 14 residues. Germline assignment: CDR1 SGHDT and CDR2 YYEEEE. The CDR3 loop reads CASSLAGGGNTIYF. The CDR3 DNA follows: TGTGCCAGCAGCTTGGCGGGGGGCGGAAACACCATATATTTT.

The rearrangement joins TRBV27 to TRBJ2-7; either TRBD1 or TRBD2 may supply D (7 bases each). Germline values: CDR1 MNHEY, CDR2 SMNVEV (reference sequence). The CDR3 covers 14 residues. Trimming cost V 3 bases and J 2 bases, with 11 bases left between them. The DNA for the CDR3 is TGTGCCAGCAGTTTCCAGGGGGGGGCCTACGAGCAGTACTTC. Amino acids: CASSFQGGAYEQYF.

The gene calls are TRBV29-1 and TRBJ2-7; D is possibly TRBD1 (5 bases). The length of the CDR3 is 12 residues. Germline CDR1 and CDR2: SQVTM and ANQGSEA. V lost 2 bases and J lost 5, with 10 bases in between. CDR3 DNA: TGCAGCGTTGAAATCCAGGGCCACGAGCAGTACTTC. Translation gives CSVEIQGHEQYF.

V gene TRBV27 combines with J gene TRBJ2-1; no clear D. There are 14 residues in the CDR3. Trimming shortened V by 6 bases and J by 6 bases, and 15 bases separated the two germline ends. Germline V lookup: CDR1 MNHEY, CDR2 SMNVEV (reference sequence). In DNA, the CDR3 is TGTGCCAGCAGCGAGGACCCTTTTGGCAATGAGCAGTTCTTC. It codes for CASSEDPFGNEQFF.

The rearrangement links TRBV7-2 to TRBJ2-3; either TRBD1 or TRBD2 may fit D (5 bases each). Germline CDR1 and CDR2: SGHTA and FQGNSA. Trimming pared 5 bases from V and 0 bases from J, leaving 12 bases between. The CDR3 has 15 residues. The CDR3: CASSRDQGSTDTQYF. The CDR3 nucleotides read TGTGCCAGCAGCCGGGATCAGGGTAGCACAGATACGCAGTATTTT.

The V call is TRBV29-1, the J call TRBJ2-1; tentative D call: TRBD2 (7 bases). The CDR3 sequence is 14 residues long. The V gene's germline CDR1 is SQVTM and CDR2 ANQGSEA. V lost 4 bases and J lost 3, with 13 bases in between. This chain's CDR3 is CSVGPGDYYNEQFF. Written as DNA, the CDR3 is TGCAGCGTTGGGCCAGGGGACTACTACAATGAGCAGTTCTTC.

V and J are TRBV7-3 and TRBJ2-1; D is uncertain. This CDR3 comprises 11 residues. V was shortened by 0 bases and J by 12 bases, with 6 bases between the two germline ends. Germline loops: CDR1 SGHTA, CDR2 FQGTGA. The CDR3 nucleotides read TGTGCCAGCAGCTTAACGGGAAGGCAGTTCTTC. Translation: CASSLTGRQFF.

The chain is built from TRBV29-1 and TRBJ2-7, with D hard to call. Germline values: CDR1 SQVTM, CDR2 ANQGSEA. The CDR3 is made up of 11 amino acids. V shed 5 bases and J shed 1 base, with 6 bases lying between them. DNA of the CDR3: TGCAGCGTTATAGGTTCCTACGAGCAGTACTTC. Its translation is CSVIGSYEQYF.

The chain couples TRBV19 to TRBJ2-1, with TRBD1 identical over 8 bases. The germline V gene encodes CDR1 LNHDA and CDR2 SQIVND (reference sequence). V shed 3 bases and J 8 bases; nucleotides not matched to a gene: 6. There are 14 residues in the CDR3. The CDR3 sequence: CASSIRTGPHEQFF. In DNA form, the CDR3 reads TGTGCCAGTAGTATCCGGACAGGGCCTCATGAGCAGTTCTTC.

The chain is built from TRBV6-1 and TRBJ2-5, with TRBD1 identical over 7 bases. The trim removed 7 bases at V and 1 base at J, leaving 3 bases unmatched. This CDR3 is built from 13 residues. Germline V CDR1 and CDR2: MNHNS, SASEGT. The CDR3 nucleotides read TGTGCCAGCACTGACAGGGCCCAAGAGACCCAGTACTTC. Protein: CASTDRAQETQYF.

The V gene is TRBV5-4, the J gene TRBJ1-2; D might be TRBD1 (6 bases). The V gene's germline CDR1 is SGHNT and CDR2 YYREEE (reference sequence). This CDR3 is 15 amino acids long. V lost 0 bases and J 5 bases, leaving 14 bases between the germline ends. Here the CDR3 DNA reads TGTGCCAGCAGCTTGGCCAACGGACAGAAGTATGGCTACACCTTC. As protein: CASSLANGQKYGYTF.

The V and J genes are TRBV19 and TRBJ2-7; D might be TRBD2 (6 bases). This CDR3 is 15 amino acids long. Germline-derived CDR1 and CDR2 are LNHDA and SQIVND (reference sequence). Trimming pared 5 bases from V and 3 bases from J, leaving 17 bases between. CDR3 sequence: CASSPDIGGIYEQYF. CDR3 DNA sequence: TGTGCCAGTAGTCCGGACATCGGGGGAATCTACGAGCAGTACTTC.

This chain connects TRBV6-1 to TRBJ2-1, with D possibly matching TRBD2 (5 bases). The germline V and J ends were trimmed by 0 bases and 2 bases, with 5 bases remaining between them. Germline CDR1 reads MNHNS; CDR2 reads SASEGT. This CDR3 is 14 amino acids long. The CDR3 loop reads CASSEATTYNEQFF. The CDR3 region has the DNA TGTGCCAGCAGTGAAGCGACTACCTACAATGAGCAGTTCTTC.

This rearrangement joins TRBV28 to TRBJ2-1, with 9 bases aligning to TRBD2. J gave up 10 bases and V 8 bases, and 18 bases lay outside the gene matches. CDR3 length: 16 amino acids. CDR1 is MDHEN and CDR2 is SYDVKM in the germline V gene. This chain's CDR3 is CASDEGWPSGKGEQFF. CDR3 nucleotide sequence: TGTGCCAGCGATGAGGGATGGCCTAGCGGGAAAGGGGAGCAGTTCTTC.

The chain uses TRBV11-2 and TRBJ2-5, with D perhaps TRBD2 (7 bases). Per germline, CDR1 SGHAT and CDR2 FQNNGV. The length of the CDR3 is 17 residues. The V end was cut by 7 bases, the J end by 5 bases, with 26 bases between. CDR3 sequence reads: CASKLGRGGRRGETQYF. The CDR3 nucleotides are TGTGCCAGCAAGCTCGGGCGGGGCGGGAGAAGGGGGGAGACCCAGTACTTC.